The sequence of this TCR beta chain was determined in a study of blood T cell repertoires in COVID-19. Across the study: The United States, Italy and Spain provided the acute and convalescent COVID-19 samples. In each case, the material was cDNA or gDNA derived from T cells, B-cell-depleted T cells, or PBMCs.

This clone was counted a single time. The CDR3 loop spans 13 amino acids. The germline gives CDR1 GTSNPN, CDR2 SVGIG (reference sequence). V lost 2 bases to trimming and J lost 4 bases, with 10 bases between them. Authors' analysis steps: Estimation of nucleated cell counts was performed using reference gene primer amplification. Using immunoSEQ multiplex PCR, the repertoire was profiled, and TCRdb retains in-frame clones only, with some absent. V and J calls and clone size come straight from that table; D and trimming were deduced from the DNA. The sample holds 190,000 or so clones, more than 75% seen once.

The chain is built from TRBV30 and TRBJ2-3, with TRBD2 as a possible D gene (6 bases). The sample consisted of peripheral blood. The clonotype originates from a man aged 35-49 years with active or convalescent COVID-19. DNA for the CDR3: TGTGCCTGGAGTCCGGGGGTGTCAGATACGCAGTATTTT. Its protein is CAWSPGVSDTQYF.